The clone carrying this T cell receptor (beta chain) was recorded a few times. CDR3 size: 13 residues. V lost 2 bases and J 7 bases, leaving 9 bases between the germline ends. Germline V gene data show CDR1 as SGHTA and CDR2 as FQGNSA. Clinical symptoms, serum thyroxine and TRAb, thyroid ultrasound and orbital computed tomography were used for the diagnoses. From 10 ml of fresh peripheral blood, PBMCs were isolated. The source material, RNA transcripts, was used to amplify TCR beta CDR3 regions. First-round RT-PCR targeting the TCR CDR3 was performed with the HTBI primer set. TCRdb ran MiXCR on the multiplex PCR reads and lists one entry per CDR3 protein. The sample contains 140,000 or so distinct CDR3 sequences, more than 20% of which appear only once. The sample is drawn from a study of T cells in Graves' hyperthyroidism and ophthalmopathy. Background on the study: Specimen type is peripheral blood, collected at initial diagnosis prior to any treatment.

The source of this sequence is a woman between 45 and 65 years old with Graves' hyperthyroidism that later progressed to Graves' ophthalmopathy. Sequenced material: blood. The chain recombines TRBV7-2 with TRBJ1-5; D is perhaps TRBD1 (6 bases). This CDR3 reads CASSLRDTQPQHF. CDR3 DNA: TGTGCCAGCAGCTTAAGGGACACCCAGCCCCAGCATTTT.